The text below deals with one T cell receptor beta chain. The table came from immunoSEQ multiplex PCR; TCRdb's copy has only in-frame clones and leaves some out. This sample has tens of thousands of clones, with approximately 86% found just once. This sample is part of a study of OX40 agonist ivuxolimab in advanced cancers. About the study: With a range of roughly 20 to 80, age averaged about 58 years, and about 80% were male.

Trimming took off 4 bases at V and 3 bases at J, with 14 bases between the two ends. CDR3 length equals 14 residues. Germline values: CDR1 SGHNT, CDR2 YYREEE (reference sequence). Patients had blood sampled at baseline and again on cycle 4 day 1 and cycle 7 day 1. The J gene is TRBJ2-7, the V gene TRBV5-4; D might be TRBD1 (5 bases). Sequencing used CD4+ or CD8+ T cells sorted from blood, obtained in a trial of the OX40 agonist ivuxolimab. The clonotype was recovered from an adult with an advanced solid tumor such as melanoma, head and neck, liver or kidney cancer. This CDR3 is CASSLGRKNYEQYF. The CDR3 nucleotides are TGTGCCAGCAGCCTGGGGCGGAAAAACTACGAGCAGTACTTC.